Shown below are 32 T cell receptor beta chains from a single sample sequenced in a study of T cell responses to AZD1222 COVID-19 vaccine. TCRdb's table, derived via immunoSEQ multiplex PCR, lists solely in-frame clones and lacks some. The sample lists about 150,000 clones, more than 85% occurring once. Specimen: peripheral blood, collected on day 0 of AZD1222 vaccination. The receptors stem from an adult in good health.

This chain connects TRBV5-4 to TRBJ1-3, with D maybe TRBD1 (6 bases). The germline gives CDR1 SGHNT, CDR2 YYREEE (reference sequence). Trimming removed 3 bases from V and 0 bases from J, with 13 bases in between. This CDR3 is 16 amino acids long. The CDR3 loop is CASSYNGQISGNTIYF. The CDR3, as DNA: TGTGCCAGCAGCTACAATGGACAGATCTCTGGAAACACCATATATTTT.

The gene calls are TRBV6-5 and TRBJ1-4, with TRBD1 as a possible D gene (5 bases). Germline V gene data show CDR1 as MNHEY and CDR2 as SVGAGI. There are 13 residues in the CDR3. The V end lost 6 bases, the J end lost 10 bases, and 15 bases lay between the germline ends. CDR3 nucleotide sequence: TGTGCCAGCAGACTAAGACAGATCGGAAAACTGTTTTTT. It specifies CASRLRQIGKLFF.

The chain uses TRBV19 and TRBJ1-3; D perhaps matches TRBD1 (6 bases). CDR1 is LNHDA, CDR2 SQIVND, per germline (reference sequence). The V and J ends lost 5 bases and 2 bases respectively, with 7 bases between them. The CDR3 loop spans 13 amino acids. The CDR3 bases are TGTGCCAGTAGTGAGGGGGCTGGAAACACCATATATTTT. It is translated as CASSEGAGNTIYF.

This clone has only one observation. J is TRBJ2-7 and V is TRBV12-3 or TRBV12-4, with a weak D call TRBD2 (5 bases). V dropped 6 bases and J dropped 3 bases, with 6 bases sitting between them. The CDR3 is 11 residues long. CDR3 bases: TGTGCCAGCAGAGGAGGCTACGAGCAGTACTTC. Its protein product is CASRGGYEQYF.

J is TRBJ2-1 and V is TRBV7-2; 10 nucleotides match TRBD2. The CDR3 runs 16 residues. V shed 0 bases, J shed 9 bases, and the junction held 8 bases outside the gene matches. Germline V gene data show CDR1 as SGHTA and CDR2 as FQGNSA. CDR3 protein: CASSLALAGARGEQFF. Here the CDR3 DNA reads TGTGCCAGCAGCTTAGCGCTAGCGGGAGCGAGGGGTGAGCAGTTCTTC.

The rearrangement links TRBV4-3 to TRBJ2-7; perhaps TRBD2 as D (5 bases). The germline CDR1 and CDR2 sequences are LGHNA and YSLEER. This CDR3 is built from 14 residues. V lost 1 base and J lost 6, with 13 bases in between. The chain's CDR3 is CASSQGGQSGEQYF. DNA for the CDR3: TGCGCCAGCAGCCAAGGCGGGCAGTCCGGCGAGCAGTACTTC.

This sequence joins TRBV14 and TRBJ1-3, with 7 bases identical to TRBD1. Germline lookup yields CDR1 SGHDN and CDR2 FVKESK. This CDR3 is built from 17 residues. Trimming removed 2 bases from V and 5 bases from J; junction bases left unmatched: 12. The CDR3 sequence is CASSQNRPYRGRNTIYF. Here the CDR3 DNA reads TGTGCCAGCAGCCAAAACAGGCCCTACAGGGGCCGAAACACCATATATTTT.

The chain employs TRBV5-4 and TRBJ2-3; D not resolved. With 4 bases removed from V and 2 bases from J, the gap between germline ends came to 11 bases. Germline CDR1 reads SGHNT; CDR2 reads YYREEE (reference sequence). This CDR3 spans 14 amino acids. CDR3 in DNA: TGTGCCAGCAGCCCCATGGGCGACACAGATACGCAGTATTTT. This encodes CASSPMGDTDTQYF.

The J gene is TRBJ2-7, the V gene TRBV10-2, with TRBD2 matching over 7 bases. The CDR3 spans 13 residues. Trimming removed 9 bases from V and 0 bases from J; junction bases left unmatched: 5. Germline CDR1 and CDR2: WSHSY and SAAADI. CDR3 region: CASGGDYSYEQYF. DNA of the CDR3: TGCGCCAGTGGGGGGGACTACTCCTACGAGCAGTACTTC.

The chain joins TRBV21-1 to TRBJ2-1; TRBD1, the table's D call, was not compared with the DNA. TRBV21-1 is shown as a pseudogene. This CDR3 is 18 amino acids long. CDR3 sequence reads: CASSKGNRDRCCPNEQFF. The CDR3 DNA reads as TGTGCCAGCAGCAAAGGCAACAGAGACAGGTGTTGCCCCAATGAGCAGTTCTTC.

CDR3 sequence: CASSAGTGPHQPQHF. The CDR3 DNA follows: TGTGCCAGCAGTGCCGGGACAGGGCCCCATCAGCCCCAGCATTTT. V is TRBV28 and J is TRBJ1-5; the match to TRBD1 covers 9 bases. CDR1 and CDR2 (germline): MDHEN, SYDVKM. This CDR3 is built from 15 residues. V was pared by 5 bases and J by 5 bases, with 7 bases of the junction left unmatched.

The CDR3 loop reads CASSVDDANEQFF. In DNA, the CDR3 is TGTGCCAGCAGCGTAGATGACGCAAATGAGCAGTTCTTC. This chain uses TRBV9 with TRBJ2-1; D remains unclear. This CDR3 comprises 13 residues. Germline CDR1 reads SGDLS; CDR2 reads YYNGEE. V was clipped by 0 bases and J by 7 bases, with 8 bases between them. Drawing the rest from reference TRBV9 and TRBJ2-1, the complete variable domain is DSGVTQTPKHLITATGQRVTLRCSPRSGDLSVYWYQQSLDQGLQFLIQYYNGEERAKGNILERFSAQQFPDLHSELNLSSLELGDSALYFCASSVDDANEQFFGPGTRLTVL.

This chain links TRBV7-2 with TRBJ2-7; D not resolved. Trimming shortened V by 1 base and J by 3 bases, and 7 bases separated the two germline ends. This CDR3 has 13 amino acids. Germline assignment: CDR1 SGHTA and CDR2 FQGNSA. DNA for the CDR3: TGTGCCAGCAGCTTAGGGTCAGGCTACGAGCAGTACTTC. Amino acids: CASSLGSGYEQYF.

CDR3 DNA sequence: TGCAGCGTTGAAGAAGCCTACGAGCAGTACTTC. Translated: CSVEEAYEQYF. This chain joins TRBV29-1 and TRBJ2-7; D remains unclear. Trimming removed 0 bases from V and 2 bases from J, with 2 bases in between. The CDR3 is made up of 11 amino acids. The germline V gene encodes CDR1 SQVTM and CDR2 ANQGSEA.

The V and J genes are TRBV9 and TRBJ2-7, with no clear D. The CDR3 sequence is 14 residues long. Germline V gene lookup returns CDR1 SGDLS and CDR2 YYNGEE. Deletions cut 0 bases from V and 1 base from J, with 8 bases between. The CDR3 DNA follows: TGTGCCAGCAGCGTAGCTCTGGGGTCCTACGAGCAGTACTTC. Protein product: CASSVALGSYEQYF.

The DNA for the CDR3 is TGTGCCAGCAGCCAAGGGACCCCGAGGAACACCGGGGAGCTGTTTTTT. Translating it yields CASSQGTPRNTGELFF. The chain recombines TRBV4-2 with TRBJ2-2; no firm D call. The CDR3 is 16 amino acids. Germline CDR1 is LGHNA and CDR2 is YNFKEQ. Trimming removed 1 base at V and 1 base at J, with 10 bases between.

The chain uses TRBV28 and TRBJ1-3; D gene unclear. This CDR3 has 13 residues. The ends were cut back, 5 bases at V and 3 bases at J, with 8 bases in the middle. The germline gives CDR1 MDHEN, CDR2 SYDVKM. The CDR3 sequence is CASSAGSGNTIYF. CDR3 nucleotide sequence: TGTGCCAGCAGTGCCGGCAGTGGAAACACCATATATTTT.

This CDR3 is CASSESPADTQYF. In nucleotides, the CDR3 is TGCGCCAGCAGTGAGTCTCCGGCAGATACGCAGTATTTT. The chain couples TRBV10-1 to TRBJ2-3; D gene ambiguous. V was clipped by 0 bases and J by 4 bases, with 5 bases between them. The CDR3 runs 13 residues. CDR1 is WNHNN and CDR2 is SYGVQD in the germline V gene (reference sequence).

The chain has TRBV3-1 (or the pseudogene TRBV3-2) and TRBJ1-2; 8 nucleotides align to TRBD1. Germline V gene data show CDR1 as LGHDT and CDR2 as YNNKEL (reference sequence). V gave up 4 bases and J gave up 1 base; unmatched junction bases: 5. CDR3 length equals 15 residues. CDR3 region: CASSPGGFYNYGYTF. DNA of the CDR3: TGTGCCAGCAGCCCAGGGGGCTTTTATAACTATGGCTACACCTTC.

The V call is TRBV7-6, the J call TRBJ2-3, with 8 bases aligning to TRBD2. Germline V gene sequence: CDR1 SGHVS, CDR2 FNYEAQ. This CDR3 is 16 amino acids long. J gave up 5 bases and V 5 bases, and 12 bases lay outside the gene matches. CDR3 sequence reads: CASSPGGGGYLDTQYF. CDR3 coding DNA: TGTGCCAGCAGCCCGGGGGGGGGCGGATACTTAGATACGCAGTATTTT.

The DNA of the CDR3 is TGTGCCAGCAGCACAACCGCCCCGGGACAGGGAAATGAAAAACTGTTTTTT. It is translated as CASSTTAPGQGNEKLFF. This chain links TRBV7-6 with TRBJ1-4; 9 bases are shared with TRBD1. The germline V gene has CDR1 SGHVS and CDR2 FNYEAQ. The CDR3 loop spans 17 amino acids. Losses at the gene ends were 5 bases for V and 5 bases for J; bases not matched to a gene: 12.

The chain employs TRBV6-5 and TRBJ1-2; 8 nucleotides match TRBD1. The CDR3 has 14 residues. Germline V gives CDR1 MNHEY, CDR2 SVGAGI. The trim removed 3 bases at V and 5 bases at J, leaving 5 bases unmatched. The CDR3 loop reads CASSYSTGGYGYTF. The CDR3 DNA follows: TGTGCCAGCAGTTATTCCACAGGGGGTTATGGCTACACCTTC.

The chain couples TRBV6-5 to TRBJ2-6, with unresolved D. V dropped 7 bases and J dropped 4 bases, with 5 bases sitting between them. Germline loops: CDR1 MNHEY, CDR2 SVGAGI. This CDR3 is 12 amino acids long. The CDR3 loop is CASIGGANVLTF. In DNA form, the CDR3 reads TGTGCCAGCATTGGGGGGGCCAACGTCCTGACTTTC.

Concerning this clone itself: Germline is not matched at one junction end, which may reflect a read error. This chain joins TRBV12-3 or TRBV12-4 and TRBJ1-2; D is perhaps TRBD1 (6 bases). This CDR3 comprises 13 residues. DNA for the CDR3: TGTGCCAGCGCTTCCCATGGAAGCACAGGGTTCGCCTTC. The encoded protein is CASASHGSTGFAF.

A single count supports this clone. The CDR3 loop reads CASSGRQGISYTF. The CDR3 region has the DNA TGCGCCAGCAGTGGAAGACAGGGAATAAGCTACACCTTC. V usage is TRBV10-2 and J usage is TRBJ1-2; TRBD1 aligns across 7 bases. This CDR3 region has 13 residues. The J segment lost 9 bases and the V segment lost 4 bases, leaving 8 bases of the junction unmatched. Germline V gene data show CDR1 as WSHSY and CDR2 as SAAADI.

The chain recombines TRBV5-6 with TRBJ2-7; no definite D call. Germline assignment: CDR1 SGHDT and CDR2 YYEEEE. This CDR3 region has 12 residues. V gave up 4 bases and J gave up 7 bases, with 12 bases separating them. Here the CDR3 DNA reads TGTGCCAGCAGCCGGGCCTTGGGGGAGCAGTACTTC. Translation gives CASSRALGEQYF.

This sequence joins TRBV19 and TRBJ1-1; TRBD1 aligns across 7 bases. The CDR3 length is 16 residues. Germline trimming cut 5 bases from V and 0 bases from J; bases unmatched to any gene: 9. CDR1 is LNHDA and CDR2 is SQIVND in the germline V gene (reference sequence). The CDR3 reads CASSAKPQGVNTEAFF. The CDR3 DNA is TGTGCCAGTAGTGCCAAGCCCCAGGGGGTGAACACTGAAGCTTTCTTT.

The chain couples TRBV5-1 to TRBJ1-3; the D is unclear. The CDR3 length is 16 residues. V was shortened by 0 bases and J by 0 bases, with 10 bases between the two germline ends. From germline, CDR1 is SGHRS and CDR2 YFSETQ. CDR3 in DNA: TGCGCCAGCAGCTTGGCCGGTGACCTCTCTGGAAACACCATATATTTT. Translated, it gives CASSLAGDLSGNTIYF.

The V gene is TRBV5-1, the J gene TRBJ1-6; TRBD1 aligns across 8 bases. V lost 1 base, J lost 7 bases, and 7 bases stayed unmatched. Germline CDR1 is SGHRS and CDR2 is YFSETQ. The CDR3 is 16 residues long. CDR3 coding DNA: TGCGCCAGCAGCTTGATCACAGGGGGGCAGAATTCACCCCTCCACTTT. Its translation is CASSLITGGQNSPLHF.

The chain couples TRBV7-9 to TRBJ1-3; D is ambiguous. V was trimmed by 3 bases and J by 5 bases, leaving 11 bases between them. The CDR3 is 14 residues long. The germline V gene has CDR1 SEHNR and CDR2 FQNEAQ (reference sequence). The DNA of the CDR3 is TGTGCCAGCAGCTTTATCTCTTTGAGAAACACCATATATTTT. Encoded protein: CASSFISLRNTIYF.

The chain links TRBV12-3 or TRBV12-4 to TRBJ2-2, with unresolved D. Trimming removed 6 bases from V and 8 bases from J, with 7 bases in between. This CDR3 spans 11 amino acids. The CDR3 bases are TGTGCCAGCAGCCCCGGAGGGGAGCTGTTTTTT. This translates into CASSPGGELFF.

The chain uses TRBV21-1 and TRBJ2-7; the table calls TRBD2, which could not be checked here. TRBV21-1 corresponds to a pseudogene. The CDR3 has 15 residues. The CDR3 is CASSNGSGLDYEQYF. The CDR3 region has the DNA TGTGCCAGCAGCAATGGGTCAGGACTGGACTACGAGCAGTACTTC.